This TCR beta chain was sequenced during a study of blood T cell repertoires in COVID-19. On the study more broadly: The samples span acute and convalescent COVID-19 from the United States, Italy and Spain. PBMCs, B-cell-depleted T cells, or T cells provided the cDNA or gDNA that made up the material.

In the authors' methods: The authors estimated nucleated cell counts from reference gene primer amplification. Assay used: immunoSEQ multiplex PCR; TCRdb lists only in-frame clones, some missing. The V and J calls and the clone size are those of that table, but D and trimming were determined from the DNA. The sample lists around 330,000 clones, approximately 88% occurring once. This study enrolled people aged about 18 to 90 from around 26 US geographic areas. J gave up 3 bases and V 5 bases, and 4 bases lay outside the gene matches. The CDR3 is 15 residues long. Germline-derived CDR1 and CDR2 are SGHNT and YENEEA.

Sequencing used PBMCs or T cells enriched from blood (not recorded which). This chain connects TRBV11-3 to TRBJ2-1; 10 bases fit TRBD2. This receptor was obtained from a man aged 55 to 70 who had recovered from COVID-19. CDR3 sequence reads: CASSPRTSGYNEQFF. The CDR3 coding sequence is TGTGCCAGCAGCCCTCGGACTAGCGGCTACAATGAGCAGTTCTTC.